What follows are 14 T cell receptor beta chains derived from one specimen sequenced in a study of T cells expressing NK-cell markers. TCRdb re-called the 5' RACE reads; every CDR3 protein appears as one record, without DNA. The sample spans some 460,000 distinct CDR3 sequences; the ten largest clones claim roughly 1.4%. The sequenced sample consisted of blood T cells: a sorted CD56 or NKG2C T cell subset, CD4+ or CD8+ T cells, or bulk PBMC T cells (not recorded which). These receptors all stem from a woman in her forties or fifties in good health.

The gene calls are TRBV28 and TRBJ2-7; TCRdb calls TRBD1, which cannot be checked without DNA. The CDR3 is made up of 16 amino acids. Germline CDR1 is MDHEN and CDR2 is SYDVKM. The CDR3 spells CASSLSQTGLSYEQYF.

The genes are TRBV4-2 and TRBJ2-3; the D call of TRBD2 rests on TCRdb alone, since no DNA is present to check it. Germline V gives CDR1 LGHNA, CDR2 YNFKEQ. The CDR3 totals 16 residues. CDR3 protein: CASSQGGPSGTDTQYF.

The J gene is TRBJ2-3, the V gene TRBV7-9; the D gene TCRdb calls, TRBD2, cannot be checked with no DNA. Germline lookup yields CDR1 SEHNR and CDR2 FQNEAQ (reference sequence). The CDR3 extends over 16 amino acids. CDR3 amino acids: CASSLTSGIGSDTQYF.

The gene calls are TRBV5-6 and TRBJ2-5. CDR3 length equals 16 residues. The germline V gene has CDR1 SGHDT and CDR2 YYEEEE. The CDR3: CASSLTQHPTQETQYF.

This sequence joins TRBV7-6 and TRBJ2-5. The CDR3 spans 15 residues. Germline V lookup: CDR1 SGHVS, CDR2 FNYEAQ. The CDR3 loop is CASSLVGSDQETQYF.

The CDR3 reads CSAPSRTGGETQYF. This chain uses TRBV20-1 with TRBJ2-5; TCRdb gives TRBD1 as the D gene, but with no DNA this cannot be confirmed. Germline CDR1 DFQATT, CDR2 SNEGSKA (reference sequence). The CDR3 is made up of 14 amino acids.

The chain couples TRBV3-1 to TRBJ1-5. The CDR3 loop spans 12 amino acids. From germline, CDR1 is LGHDT and CDR2 YNNKEL (reference sequence). CDR3 in amino acids: CASKGSFRSQHF.

The gene calls are TRBV24-1 and TRBJ2-1; TCRdb lists TRBD2, though no DNA is available to test this call. Germline CDR1 and CDR2: KGHDR and SFDVKD. The CDR3 spans 16 residues. This chain's CDR3 is CATSDAGTRVGYEQFF.

V and J are TRBV10-3 and TRBJ2-1; TCRdb's assignment of TRBD1 cannot be checked, as there is no DNA. The CDR3 length is 15 residues. CDR1 is ENHRY, CDR2 SYGVKD, per germline. Here the CDR3 reads CAISQPGAGNNEQFF.

The rearrangement joins TRBV3-1 to TRBJ2-1; the TCRdb D gene call, TRBD2, has no DNA to confirm it. Germline CDR1 and CDR2: LGHDT and YNNKEL (reference sequence). The CDR3 runs 15 residues. The CDR3 reads CASSQSLAGMGEQFF.

The J gene is TRBJ2-4, the V gene TRBV4-1; checking the TCRdb D call of TRBD2 is not possible without DNA. The germline V gene encodes CDR1 MGHRA and CDR2 YSYEKL. The CDR3 loop spans 18 amino acids. The CDR3 spells CASSQARLADLAKNIQYF.

The V gene is TRBV2, the J gene TRBJ2-1; the TCRdb call, TRBD1, lacks DNA for checking. The CDR3 is 16 residues long. The V gene's germline CDR1 is SNHLY and CDR2 FYNNEI. The CDR3 region is CASSFSPLSSYNEQFF.

The chain's CDR3 is CASSQVRGTEAFF. The chain couples TRBV19 to TRBJ1-1; the TCRdb D gene call, TRBD1, has no DNA to confirm it. The CDR3 extends over 13 amino acids. From germline, CDR1 is LNHDA and CDR2 SQIVND (reference sequence).

The chain joins TRBV20-1 to TRBJ2-3; lacking DNA, the TRBD1 call made by TCRdb goes unchecked. The CDR3 is made up of 14 amino acids. Germline assignment: CDR1 DFQATT and CDR2 SNEGSKA (reference sequence). The CDR3 reads CSASDRGNTDTQYF.